This entry lists 29 T cell receptor beta chains sequenced from one sample in a study of Ad26.COV2.S vaccination and SARS-CoV-2 variants. Clones were sequenced by immunoSEQ multiplex PCR, and TCRdb holds only the in-frame ones, with some missing. The table includes about 250,000 clones, around 87% detected once. Treatment here: around 19 received Ad26.COV2.S at low or high dose, single or two shots; about 5 received placebo; per-sample allocation not given. Sampling took place 63 days after the first vaccine or placebo injection. Sequenced material: peripheral blood, taken in a trial of Ad26.COV2.S vaccine versus placebo. These receptors originate from a person aged 18-60 years who received the Ad26.COV2.S COVID-19 vaccine or a placebo.

This clone was counted a few times. The V gene is TRBV4-1, the J gene TRBJ1-4; D unresolved. Deletions cut 0 bases from V and 3 bases from J, with 8 bases between. Germline lookup yields CDR1 MGHRA and CDR2 YSYEKL. This CDR3 is 15 amino acids long. The CDR3 loop reads CASSQDSGANEKLFF. The CDR3 DNA is TGCGCCAGCAGCCAAGATTCAGGTGCTAATGAAAAACTGTTTTTT.

A remark on this clone: A junction boundary mismatches the germline segment, possibly from a read error. The rearrangement links TRBV25-1 to TRBJ1-2, with TRBD1 matching over 12 bases. The germline gives CDR1 MGHDK, CDR2 SYGVNS. The CDR3 totals 12 residues. This chain's CDR3 is CASRPGQGAPYF. CDR3 sequence (DNA): TGTGCCAGCAGACCGGGACAGGGGGCTCCATACTTC.

The chain employs TRBV3-1 (or the pseudogene TRBV3-2) and TRBJ2-7; 12 bases line up with TRBD2. This CDR3 is 18 amino acids long. The J segment lost 5 bases and the V segment lost 3 bases, leaving 14 bases of the junction unmatched. Looked up from germline, CDR1 is LGHDT and CDR2 is YNNKEL (reference sequence). Written as DNA, the CDR3 is TGTGCCAGCAGCCATCCCCTAGCGGGGGGGCCTCTGGAGGACGAGCAGTACTTC. Amino acid sequence: CASSHPLAGGPLEDEQYF.

This chain joins TRBV12-3 or TRBV12-4 and TRBJ1-1; no clear D. V dropped 2 bases and J dropped 5 bases, with 9 bases sitting between them. The CDR3 has 13 residues. In DNA form, the CDR3 reads TGTGCCAGCAGTTTAAACCCGGGGACTGAAGCTTTCTTT. This codes for CASSLNPGTEAFF.

The V call is TRBV7-9, the J call TRBJ2-1, with D uncertain. Trimming pared 5 bases from V and 6 bases from J, leaving 11 bases between. The CDR3 length is 13 residues. CDR1 and CDR2 from the germline V gene are SEHNR and FQNEAQ (reference sequence). The CDR3 region has the DNA TGTGCCAGCAGCCCCCGTCCTAGCAATGAGCAGTTCTTC. Its protein is CASSPRPSNEQFF.

In this sample, this clone turned up a few times. This sequence joins TRBV5-1 and TRBJ2-7; 11 positions match TRBD2. J was trimmed by 1 base and V by 0 bases; bases with no gene match: 3. This CDR3 comprises 16 residues. Germline V CDR1 and CDR2: SGHRS, YFSETQ. This chain's CDR3 is CASSLEASGRSYEQYF. CDR3 sequence (DNA): TGCGCCAGCAGCTTGGAGGCTAGCGGGAGGTCCTACGAGCAGTACTTC.

This rearrangement joins TRBV6-5 to TRBJ2-5; 10 bases map to TRBD2. Germline V gene lookup returns CDR1 MNHEY and CDR2 SVGAGI. With 6 bases clipped from V and 5 bases from J, the junction kept 6 bases outside the gene matches. The CDR3 extends over 14 amino acids. The CDR3 DNA is TGTGCCAGCAGACGGCCGGGACTAGCGGAGACCCAGTACTTC. Its translation: CASRRPGLAETQYF.

This chain connects TRBV5-4 to TRBJ1-1; tentatively, D is TRBD1 (5 bases). Germline V gene lookup returns CDR1 SGHNT and CDR2 YYREEE (reference sequence). This CDR3 is built from 14 residues. V was clipped by 3 bases and J by 5 bases, with 14 bases between them. DNA of the CDR3: TGTGCCAGCAGCTCACTTCAGGGCCCAACTGAAGCTTTCTTT. Translating gives CASSSLQGPTEAFF.

The chain joins TRBV4-2 to TRBJ2-2, with TRBD2 matching 9 bases. Germline CDR1 and CDR2: LGHNA and YNFKEQ. The CDR3 extends over 17 amino acids. V trimming: 1 base; J trimming: 6 bases; junction bases outside the gene matches: 9. CDR3 nucleotides: TGTGCCAGCAGCCAAGGACCCTCGCGGGGGGGCGCCGGGGAGCTGTTTTTT. The encoded protein is CASSQGPSRGGAGELFF.

The rearrangement joins TRBV3-1 (or the pseudogene TRBV3-2) to TRBJ2-7; either TRBD1 or TRBD2 may fit D (5 bases each). Trimming removed 4 bases from V and 0 bases from J, with 13 bases in between. This CDR3 is built from 15 residues. Germline V gives CDR1 LGHDT, CDR2 YNNKEL (reference sequence). CDR3 region: CASSPRDAYSYEQYF. CDR3 coding DNA: TGTGCCAGCAGCCCCCGGGACGCCTACTCCTACGAGCAGTACTTC.

The CDR3 DNA sequence: TGTGCCAGCAGCTCCTCTCCCTCATGGGAGCAGTACTTC. Amino acids: CASSSSPSWEQYF. The rearrangement joins TRBV5-6 to TRBJ2-7; D is ambiguous. Trimming stripped 3 bases from V and 7 bases from J, with 14 bases between. This CDR3 is built from 13 residues. Germline CDR1 SGHDT, CDR2 YYEEEE.

The CDR3 spells CASNPHGQRNTGELFF. CDR3 DNA sequence: TGTGCCAGCAACCCCCATGGGCAGCGAAACACCGGGGAGCTGTTTTTT. The gene calls are TRBV7-9 and TRBJ2-2; D is unresolved. V lost 7 bases and J lost 2, with 17 bases in between. Germline CDR1 reads SEHNR; CDR2 reads FQNEAQ (reference sequence). The CDR3 runs to 16 residues.

This CDR3 is CASILNTEAFF. DNA for the CDR3: TGTGCCAGCATTCTGAACACTGAAGCTTTCTTT. The chain carries TRBV27 and TRBJ1-1; D not resolved. CDR1 MNHEY and CDR2 SMNVEV come from the germline V gene (reference sequence). The CDR3 sequence is 11 residues long. Deletions cut 7 bases from V and 0 bases from J, with 3 bases between.

The chain couples TRBV27 to TRBJ1-2, with 10 positions matching TRBD1. The CDR3 length is 16 residues. J was trimmed by 2 bases and V by 4 bases; bases with no gene match: 7. Germline CDR1 is MNHEY and CDR2 is SMNVEV (reference sequence). The CDR3 protein is CASSSWTGGGNYGYTF. The CDR3 bases are TGTGCCAGCAGTTCTTGGACAGGGGGAGGGAACTATGGCTACACCTTC.

The J gene is TRBJ2-4, the V gene TRBV5-1; D is perhaps TRBD1 (6 bases). CDR1 and CDR2 from the germline V gene are SGHRS and YFSETQ. The V end lost 0 bases, the J end lost 6 bases, and 22 bases lay between the germline ends. The CDR3 totals 18 residues. The CDR3 DNA reads TGCGCCAGCAGCTTGGACCCCGGGACATCGGGTTGGTTAAACATTCAGTACTTC. Its protein product is CASSLDPGTSGWLNIQYF.

This sequence joins TRBV20-1 and TRBJ2-2, with D possibly TRBD2 on 6 matching bases. The germline CDR1 and CDR2 sequences are DFQATT and SNEGSKA (reference sequence). This CDR3 is 16 amino acids long. The V end lost 3 bases, the J end lost 1 base, and 15 bases lay between the germline ends. The CDR3 spells CSASAAGSGNTGELFF. As DNA, the CDR3 is TGCAGTGCTAGTGCGGCGGGGAGTGGGAACACCGGGGAGCTGTTTTTT.

V usage is TRBV6-5 and J usage is TRBJ2-2; D uncertain. CDR3 length equals 13 residues. Germline lookup yields CDR1 MNHEY and CDR2 SVGAGI. Trimming stripped 2 bases from V and 7 bases from J, with 8 bases between. The CDR3 spells CASSYGFSGELFF. DNA for the CDR3: TGTGCCAGCAGTTACGGCTTTAGCGGGGAGCTGTTTTTT.

The chain has TRBV11-2 and TRBJ2-7; perhaps TRBD1 as D (5 bases). V gave up 1 base and J gave up 2 bases, with 9 bases separating them. The length of the CDR3 is 14 residues. CDR1 and CDR2 from the germline V gene are SGHAT and FQNNGV. The DNA for the CDR3 is TGTGCCAGCAGCTTAGTTGGGGCCCCCTACGAGCAGTACTTC. Protein: CASSLVGAPYEQYF.

The chain carries TRBV2 and TRBJ2-1; D is unclear. The CDR3 runs to 15 residues. V gave up 2 bases and J gave up 0 bases, with 8 bases separating them. CDR1 and CDR2 from the germline V gene are SNHLY and FYNNEI. The CDR3 region has the DNA TGTGCCAGCAGTGAAAGGTCGAGCTCCTACAATGAGCAGTTCTTC. This sequence encodes CASSERSSSYNEQFF.

This chain joins TRBV5-5 and TRBJ2-7; D not certain. There are 14 residues in the CDR3. The V gene's germline CDR1 is SGHKS and CDR2 YYEKEE (reference sequence). V was cut by 0 bases and J by 2 bases, with 9 bases left in between. CDR3 in DNA: TGTGCCAGCAGCTTGGCTAGGGCCCCCTACGAGCAGTACTTC. It codes for CASSLARAPYEQYF.

This chain uses TRBV5-1 with TRBJ2-2; the match to TRBD2 covers 10 bases. V shed 6 bases, J shed 7 bases, and the junction held 12 bases outside the gene matches. The germline gives CDR1 SGHRS, CDR2 YFSETQ. There are 16 residues in the CDR3. Here the CDR3 reads CASNLIAGGPLGELFF. Written as DNA, the CDR3 is TGCGCCAGCAACTTAATAGCGGGGGGTCCCCTCGGGGAGCTGTTTTTT.

The genes are TRBV10-3 and TRBJ1-2; 11 bases are shared with TRBD1. This CDR3 spans 16 amino acids. V shed 5 bases and J 6 bases; nucleotides not matched to a gene: 11. Germline CDR1 ENHRY, CDR2 SYGVKD. DNA of the CDR3: TGTGCCATCAGTCCTTGGACAGGGGGCAATCGGAATGGCTACACCTTC. Translating gives CAISPWTGGNRNGYTF.

This sequence joins TRBV7-3 and TRBJ2-2; D is unresolved. CDR1 is SGHTA, CDR2 FQGTGA, per germline. V lost 1 base, J lost 2 bases, and 5 bases lay in between. This CDR3 contains 14 residues. The CDR3, as DNA: TGTGCCAGCAGCTTAAGTCCCAACACCGGGGAGCTGTTTTTT. Amino acids: CASSLSPNTGELFF.

This chain joins TRBV28 and TRBJ2-1, with D tentatively TRBD1 (5 bases). Trimming left V 3 bases short and J 5 bases short, with 17 bases between. The length of the CDR3 is 16 residues. The germline gives CDR1 MDHEN, CDR2 SYDVKM. CDR3 coding DNA: TGTGCCAGCAGTTTTCCCCCCAGGGCAGGTAACAATGAGCAGTTCTTC. It translates to CASSFPPRAGNNEQFF.

The chain employs TRBV7-2 and TRBJ2-1, with TRBD2 matching 12 bases. Looked up from germline, CDR1 is SGHTA and CDR2 is FQGNSA. Unmatched junction bases numbered 0, after V lost 5 bases and J lost 10 bases. The CDR3 runs to 12 residues. CDR3 in DNA: TGTGCCAGCAGCGGACTAGCGGGAGAGCAGTTCTTC. Translation gives CASSGLAGEQFF. Filled out from reference TRBV7-2 and TRBJ2-1, the complete variable domain reads GAGVSQSPSNKVTEKGKDVELRCDPISGHTALYWYRQSLGQGLEFLIYFQGNSAPDKSGLPSDRFSAERTGGSVSTLTIQRTQQEDSAVYLCASSGLAGEQFFGPGTRLTVL.

This clone came up once. CDR3 in amino acids: CASSRRRGGRGFYEQYF. Here the CDR3 DNA reads TGTGCCAGCAGCCGGAGGCGGGGCGGGCGGGGTTTTTACGAGCAGTACTTC. The rearrangement links TRBV7-2 to TRBJ2-7, with D possibly being TRBD2 (6 bases). This CDR3 comprises 17 residues. CDR1 and CDR2 from the germline V gene are SGHTA and FQGNSA. The germline V and J ends were trimmed by 5 bases and 4 bases, with 24 bases remaining between them.

The CDR3: CASSLDVVGEFMNTEAFF. Here the CDR3 DNA reads TGTGCCAGCAGCTTGGACGTAGTTGGTGAGTTTATGAACACTGAAGCTTTCTTT. The V and J genes are TRBV5-4 and TRBJ1-1; D call uncertain. The germline CDR1 and CDR2 sequences are SGHNT and YYREEE (reference sequence). Trimming shortened V by 0 bases and J by 0 bases, and 18 bases separated the two germline ends. There are 18 residues in the CDR3. The full variable domain, with the rest looked up from reference TRBV5-4 and TRBJ1-1, is ETGVTQSPTHLIKTRGQQVTLRCSSQSGHNTVSWYQQALGQGPQFIFQYYREEENGRGNFPPRFSGLQFPNYSSELNVNALELDDSALYLCASSLDVVGEFMNTEAFFGQGTRLTVV.

The chain employs TRBV7-9 and TRBJ1-4; TRBD1 matches at 10 bases. The V and J ends lost 7 bases and 12 bases, in that order; junction bases with no gene match: 11. CDR1 is SEHNR, CDR2 FQNEAQ, per germline (reference sequence). This CDR3 comprises 14 residues. CDR3 in DNA: TGTGCCAGCACACTAACCGGACAGGGGGGCGAACTGTTTTTT. It specifies CASTLTGQGGELFF.

The chain uses TRBV3-1 (or the pseudogene TRBV3-2) and TRBJ2-5, with 8 bases aligning to TRBD1. The CDR3 is 14 residues long. Per germline, CDR1 LGHDT and CDR2 YNNKEL (reference sequence). Trimming took 3 bases from V and 2 from J; bases not matched to a gene: 2. The CDR3 loop reads CASSHWTGQETQYF. The DNA for the CDR3 is TGTGCCAGCAGCCATTGGACAGGGCAAGAGACCCAGTACTTC.